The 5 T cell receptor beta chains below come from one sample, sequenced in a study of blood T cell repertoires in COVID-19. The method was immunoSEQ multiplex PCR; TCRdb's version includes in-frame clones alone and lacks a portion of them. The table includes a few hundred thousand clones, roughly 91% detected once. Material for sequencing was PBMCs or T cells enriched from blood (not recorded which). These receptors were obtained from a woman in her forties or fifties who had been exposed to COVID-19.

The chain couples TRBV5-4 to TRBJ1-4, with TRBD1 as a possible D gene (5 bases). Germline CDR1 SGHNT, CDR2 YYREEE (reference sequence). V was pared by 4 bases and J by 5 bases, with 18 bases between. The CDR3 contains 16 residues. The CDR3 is CASSPGFGRENEKLFF. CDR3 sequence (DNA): TGTGCCAGCAGCCCAGGATTCGGCAGGGAAAATGAAAAACTGTTTTTT.

The CDR3 sequence is CATTRDRGNNEQFF. DNA of the CDR3: TGTGCCACAACCCGGGACAGGGGGAACAATGAGCAGTTCTTC. The chain couples TRBV10-3 to TRBJ2-1; 11 positions agree with TRBD1. The germline V gene has CDR1 ENHRY and CDR2 SYGVKD. J lost 5 bases, V lost 10 bases, and 7 bases had no gene match. This CDR3 spans 14 amino acids.

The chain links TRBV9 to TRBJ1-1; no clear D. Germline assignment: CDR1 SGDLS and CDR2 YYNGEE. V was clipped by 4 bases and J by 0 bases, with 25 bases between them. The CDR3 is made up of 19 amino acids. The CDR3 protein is CASSPLSHRHQSMNTEAFF. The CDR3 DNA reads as TGTGCCAGCAGCCCTCTCTCCCACAGACACCAATCCATGAACACTGAAGCTTTCTTT.

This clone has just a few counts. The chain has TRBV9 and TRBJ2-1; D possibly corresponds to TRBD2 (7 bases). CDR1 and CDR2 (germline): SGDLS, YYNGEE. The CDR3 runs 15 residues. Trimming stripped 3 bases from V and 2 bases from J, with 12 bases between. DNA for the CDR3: TGTGCCAGCAGCGAAGGCGGGGGCACCTACAATGAGCAGTTCTTC. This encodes CASSEGGGTYNEQFF.

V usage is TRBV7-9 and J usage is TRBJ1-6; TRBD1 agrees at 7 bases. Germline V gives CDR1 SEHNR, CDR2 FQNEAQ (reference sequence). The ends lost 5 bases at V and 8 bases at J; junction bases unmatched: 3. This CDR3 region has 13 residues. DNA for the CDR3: TGTGCCAGCAGCCGGGACAGAGATTCACCCCTCCACTTT. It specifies CASSRDRDSPLHF.